Listed below are T cell receptor beta chains from one sample, sequenced in a study of spatial heterogeneity in lung cancer. TCRdb re-analysed the 5' RACE reads in MiXCR, keeping a single row per CDR3 protein. The table has about 85,000 distinct CDR3 sequences, approximately 21% seen once; the top ten hold 6.2%. Sequenced here: PBMCs, sampled at surgery. The receptors were sampled from a male donor with early-stage non-small cell lung cancer. The CDR3 runs from the conserved cysteine through the conserved F or W. The D gene is left open where the match is weak. Expanded clones get a size class; other rows say once, few or many, or leave the size out.

abundance: NA
j_gene: TRBJ1-1
v_gene: TRBV2
d_gene: NA
CDR3nt: TGTGCCAGCAGTCCCGTCCCGAACACTGAAGCTTTCTTT
CDR3aa: CASSPVPNTEAFF

abundance: NA
j_gene: TRBJ2-7
v_gene: TRBV30
d_gene: NA
CDR3nt: TGTGCCTGGGACAGATCAGGGATTTACGAGCAGTACTTC
CDR3aa: CAWDRSGIYEQYF

abundance: many
j_gene: TRBJ2-5
v_gene: TRBV24-1
d_gene: TRBD1
CDR3nt: TGTGCCACCAGTGATACGGGACAGGGAGGGACCCAGTACTTC
CDR3aa: CATSDTGQGGTQYF

abundance: once
j_gene: TRBJ2-5
v_gene: TRBV11-3
d_gene: TRBD2
CDR3nt: TGTGCCAGCAGCCCATTCCAAGTTGCAAGCGGGGGCTGGGGAACCCAGTACTTC
CDR3aa: CASSPFQVASGGWGTQYF

abundance: many
j_gene: TRBJ1-1
v_gene: TRBV6-2/TRBV6-3
d_gene: TRBD1
CDR3nt: TGTGCCAGCAGTTTTGGGACAGTGAACACTGAAGCTTTCTTT
CDR3aa: CASSFGTVNTEAFF

abundance: few
j_gene: TRBJ2-5
v_gene: TRBV7-8
d_gene: NA
CDR3nt: TGTGCCAGCAGCCCCCTAGGTAGCGAGGAGACCCAGTACTTC
CDR3aa: CASSPLGSEETQYF

abundance: NA
j_gene: TRBJ2-1
v_gene: TRBV4-1
d_gene: NA
CDR3nt: TGCGCCAGCAGCCAAGAAGGGGACCCTGGAGGGTTCAATGAGCAGTTCTTC
CDR3aa: CASSQEGDPGGFNEQFF

abundance: many
j_gene: TRBJ1-3
v_gene: TRBV29-1
d_gene: NA
CDR3nt: TGCAGCGTCGTCGTTACTGGAAACACCATATATTTT
CDR3aa: CSVVVTGNTIYF

abundance: NA
j_gene: TRBJ2-7
v_gene: TRBV27
d_gene: NA
CDR3nt: TGTGCCAGCTCCCCCGGCAGGCTCCTTGGCGAGCAGTACTTC
CDR3aa: CASSPGRLLGEQYF

abundance: NA
j_gene: TRBJ2-5
v_gene: TRBV12-3/TRBV12-4
d_gene: TRBD2
CDR3nt: TGTGCCAGCAGTCCGACTAGCGGGGAGACCCAGTACTTC
CDR3aa: CASSPTSGETQYF

abundance: few
j_gene: TRBJ2-5
v_gene: TRBV28
d_gene: NA
CDR3nt: TGTGCCAGCAGCCAACCCGGTAACCAAGAGACCCAGTACTTC
CDR3aa: CASSQPGNQETQYF

abundance: few
j_gene: TRBJ1-5
v_gene: TRBV3-1
d_gene: NA
CDR3nt: TGTGCCAGCAGCCAAGGGAACAGGGAAAATCAGCCCCAGCATTTT
CDR3aa: CASSQGNRENQPQHF

abundance: few
j_gene: TRBJ1-2
v_gene: TRBV20-1
d_gene: NA
CDR3nt: TGCAGTGCTATTGGGACCTCAGGCTATGGCTACACCTTC
CDR3aa: CSAIGTSGYGYTF

abundance: NA
j_gene: TRBJ2-7
v_gene: TRBV7-9
d_gene: NA
CDR3nt: TGTGCCAGCAGCCCATCCGGGCAGGTATACGAGCAGTACTTC
CDR3aa: CASSPSGQVYEQYF

abundance: NA
j_gene: TRBJ1-1
v_gene: TRBV5-1
d_gene: NA
CDR3nt: TGCGCCAGCAGCTCCTTGAACAGGGAGAACACTGAAGCTTTCTTT
CDR3aa: CASSSLNRENTEAFF

abundance: NA
j_gene: TRBJ2-1
v_gene: TRBV7-8
d_gene: TRBD2
CDR3nt: TGTGCCAGCAGCGCCGTAGGGGGACTAGGACGCAATGAGCAGTTCTTC
CDR3aa: CASSAVGGLGRNEQFF

abundance: NA
j_gene: TRBJ1-6
v_gene: TRBV10-3
d_gene: NA
CDR3nt: TGTGCCATCAGTGAGCGACAGGATAATTCACCCCTCCACTTT
CDR3aa: CAISERQDNSPLHF

abundance: NA
j_gene: TRBJ1-2
v_gene: TRBV24-1
d_gene: NA
CDR3nt: TGTGCCACCAGTGATTCCGGCAGCTATGGCTACACCTTC
CDR3aa: CATSDSGSYGYTF

abundance: NA
j_gene: TRBJ1-5
v_gene: TRBV6-1
d_gene: NA
CDR3nt: TGTGCCAGCACCCGGGACATTAGCAATCAGCCCCAGCATTTT
CDR3aa: CASTRDISNQPQHF

abundance: many
j_gene: TRBJ1-4
v_gene: TRBV3-1
d_gene: NA
CDR3nt: TGTGCCAGCAGCCGACGGGGGCTACGGGAAAAACTGTTTTTT
CDR3aa: CASSRRGLREKLFF

abundance: many
j_gene: TRBJ1-5
v_gene: TRBV20-1
d_gene: NA
CDR3nt: TGCAGTGCTAGGAGCTTCGACAGGTTGGGCCAGCCCCAGCATTTT
CDR3aa: CSARSFDRLGQPQHF

abundance: many
j_gene: TRBJ1-5
v_gene: TRBV15
d_gene: TRBD1
CDR3nt: TGTGCCACCAGCAGAGATCAGGGGGTTTTGCCCCAGCATTTT
CDR3aa: CATSRDQGVLPQHF

abundance: many
j_gene: TRBJ1-2
v_gene: TRBV7-9
d_gene: NA
CDR3nt: TGTGCCAGCAGCCGGCAGGGAATTAGTATCGGCTATGGCTACACCTTC
CDR3aa: CASSRQGISIGYGYTF

abundance: NA
j_gene: TRBJ2-5
v_gene: TRBV5-4
d_gene: TRBD1
CDR3nt: TGTGCCAGCAGCGAGGGACAGGGAGAGACCCAGTACTTC
CDR3aa: CASSEGQGETQYF

abundance: many
j_gene: TRBJ2-7
v_gene: TRBV16
d_gene: TRBD1
CDR3nt: TGTGCCAGCAGCCAAAGGGGACAGGGGGCCCACGAGCAGTACTTC
CDR3aa: CASSQRGQGAHEQYF

abundance: NA
j_gene: TRBJ1-1
v_gene: TRBV21-1
d_gene: NA
CDR3nt: TGTGCCAGCAGCCCCTGGACAGAGATGGAAGCTTTCTTT
CDR3aa: CASSPWTEMEAFF

abundance: NA
j_gene: TRBJ2-1
v_gene: TRBV7-9
d_gene: TRBD1
CDR3nt: TGTGCCAGCAGCTTAGATCGACAGGGTCCTACTTATGAGCAGTTCTTC
CDR3aa: CASSLDRQGPTYEQFF

abundance: NA
j_gene: TRBJ1-1
v_gene: TRBV3-1
d_gene: TRBD1
CDR3nt: TGTGCCAGCAGCCAGACAGGGAGGCAAAACGATGAAGCTTTCTTT
CDR3aa: CASSQTGRQNDEAFF

abundance: few
j_gene: TRBJ2-3
v_gene: TRBV7-2
d_gene: NA
CDR3nt: TGTGCCAGCAGCTCCGGATGGACGGTCACAGATACGCAGTATTTT
CDR3aa: CASSSGWTVTDTQYF

abundance: NA
j_gene: TRBJ2-3
v_gene: TRBV12-3/TRBV12-4
d_gene: TRBD2
CDR3nt: TGTGCCAGCAGTCGCATGGTCGGGACTAGCGGTAGTGATACGCAGTATTTT
CDR3aa: CASSRMVGTSGSDTQYF

abundance: NA
j_gene: TRBJ2-7
v_gene: TRBV3-1
d_gene: NA
CDR3nt: TGTGCCAGCAGCTCCCGGGTCCACCACTACGAGCAGTACTTC
CDR3aa: CASSSRVHHYEQYF

abundance: few
j_gene: TRBJ1-2
v_gene: TRBV18
d_gene: NA
CDR3nt: TGTGCCAGCTCACCCCCGGGACGCTCGTATGGCTACACCTTC
CDR3aa: CASSPPGRSYGYTF

abundance: NA
j_gene: TRBJ1-1
v_gene: TRBV12-3/TRBV12-4
d_gene: NA
CDR3nt: TGTGCCAGCGTAGTAAGTAGAAGGGCTTTCTTT
CDR3aa: CASVVSRRAFF

abundance: NA
j_gene: TRBJ2-3
v_gene: TRBV20-1
d_gene: TRBD2
CDR3nt: TGCAGTGCTAAAGTCCTGGCGGGAGGAGCAGATACGCAGTATTTT
CDR3aa: CSAKVLAGGADTQYF

abundance: many
j_gene: TRBJ2-4
v_gene: TRBV5-5
d_gene: NA
CDR3nt: TGTGCCAGCAGTCAGATACAGGGTACTCAGTACTTC
CDR3aa: CASSQIQGTQYF

abundance: once
j_gene: TRBJ2-4
v_gene: TRBV7-2
d_gene: NA
CDR3nt: TGTGCCAGCAGCTCAGAGCGGGTTATAGCCAAAAACATTCAGTACTTC
CDR3aa: CASSSERVIAKNIQYF

abundance: few
j_gene: TRBJ1-5
v_gene: TRBV15
d_gene: NA
CDR3nt: TGTGCCACCAGCAGAGGAGGGGTCAATCAGCCCCAGCATTTT
CDR3aa: CATSRGGVNQPQHF

abundance: NA
j_gene: TRBJ2-3
v_gene: TRBV5-1
d_gene: NA
CDR3nt: TGCGCCAGCAGCTCGGGACTGGGAGCAGATACGCAGTATTTT
CDR3aa: CASSSGLGADTQYF

abundance: NA
j_gene: TRBJ2-5
v_gene: TRBV4-2
d_gene: NA
CDR3nt: TGTGCCAGCAGCCCCGAGCGGACGGAACAAGAGACCCAGTACTTC
CDR3aa: CASSPERTEQETQYF

abundance: NA
j_gene: TRBJ2-1
v_gene: TRBV10-3
d_gene: TRBD1
CDR3nt: TGTGCCATCAGTGAAGGGACAGGGATATACAATGAGCAGTTCTTC
CDR3aa: CAISEGTGIYNEQFF